This T cell receptor beta chain was sequenced for a study of blood T cell repertoires in COVID-19. Study at large: From T cells, B-cell-depleted T cells, or PBMCs came the material, which was cDNA or gDNA.

The CDR3 extends over 15 amino acids. Per the germline V gene, CDR1 is LNHDA and CDR2 is SQIVND (reference sequence). The V gene end was trimmed by 3 bases and the J gene end by 6 bases; junction bases not matched to a gene: 7. Clinical history as reported by participants underpinned cohort assignment. Cohort 3 donors were reported recovered after two negative PCRs, clearance, or symptom resolution. In the original workflow: Researchers report that nucleated cell counts were estimated from reference gene primer amplification. The assay was immunoSEQ multiplex PCR, and TCRdb's table has in-frame clones only and misses some. Clone size and V and J calls were adopted from that table, with D and trimming inferred from the DNA. The sample lists approximately 350,000 clones; roughly 87% were seen once.

The sample taken for sequencing was PBMCs or T cells enriched from blood (not recorded which). The clonotype originates from a young woman who had recovered from COVID-19. The chain combines TRBV19 with TRBJ1-5, with 8 bases that match TRBD1. This chain's CDR3 is CASSIQGAQGQPQHF. The CDR3 coding sequence is TGTGCCAGTAGTATCCAGGGGGCGCAGGGTCAGCCCCAGCATTTT.